Listed here is a single TCR beta chain. V lost 7 bases, J lost 5 bases, and 8 bases lay in between. Germline V lookup: CDR1 PRHDT, CDR2 FYEKMQ (reference sequence). The CDR3 is 11 amino acids. In TCRdb, the RT-PCR reads were re-called with MiXCR into one record per CDR3 protein. The repertoire holds about 680,000 distinct CDR3 sequences, with approximately 15% as singletons. The origin of this receptor is a female donor in good health, serving as a healthy control. The specimen sequenced was memory CD4+ T cells from blood. The chain recombines TRBV13 with TRBJ1-1; no definite D call. The CDR3 DNA follows: TGTGCCAGCACATCGGGTACTGAAGCTTTCTTT. It codes for CASTSGTEAFF.